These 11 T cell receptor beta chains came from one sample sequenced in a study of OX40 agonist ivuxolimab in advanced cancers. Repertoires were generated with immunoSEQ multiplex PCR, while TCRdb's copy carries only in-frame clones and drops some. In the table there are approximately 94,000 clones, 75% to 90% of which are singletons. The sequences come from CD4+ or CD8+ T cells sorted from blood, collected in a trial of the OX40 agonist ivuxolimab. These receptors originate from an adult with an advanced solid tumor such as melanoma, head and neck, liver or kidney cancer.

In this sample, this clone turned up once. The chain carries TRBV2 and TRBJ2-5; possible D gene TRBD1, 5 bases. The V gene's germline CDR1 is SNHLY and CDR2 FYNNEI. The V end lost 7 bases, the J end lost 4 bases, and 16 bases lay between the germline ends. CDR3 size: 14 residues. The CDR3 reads CASTPGSRGETQYF. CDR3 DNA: TGTGCCAGCACGCCGGGTTCTAGGGGAGAGACCCAGTACTTC.

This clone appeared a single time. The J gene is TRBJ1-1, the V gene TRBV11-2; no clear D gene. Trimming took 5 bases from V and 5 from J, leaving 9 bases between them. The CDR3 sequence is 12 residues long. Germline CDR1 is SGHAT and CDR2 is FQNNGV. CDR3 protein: CASSPPLTEAFF. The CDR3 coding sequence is TGTGCCAGCAGCCCCCCCCTGACTGAAGCTTTCTTT.

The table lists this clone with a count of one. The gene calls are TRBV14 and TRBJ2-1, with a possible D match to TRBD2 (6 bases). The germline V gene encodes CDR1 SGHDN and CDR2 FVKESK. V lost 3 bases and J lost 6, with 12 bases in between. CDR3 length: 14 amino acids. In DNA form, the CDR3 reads TGTGCCAGCAGCCAGACCACTAGCTCCAATGAGCAGTTCTTC. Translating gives CASSQTTSSNEQFF.

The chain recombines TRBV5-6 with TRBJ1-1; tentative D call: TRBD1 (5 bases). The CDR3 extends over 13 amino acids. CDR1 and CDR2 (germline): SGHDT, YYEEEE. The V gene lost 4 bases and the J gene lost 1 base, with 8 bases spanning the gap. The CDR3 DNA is TGTGCCAGCAGCCTTGGGACGAACACTGAAGCTTTCTTT. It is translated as CASSLGTNTEAFF. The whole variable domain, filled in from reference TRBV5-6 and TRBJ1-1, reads DAGVTQSPTHLIKTRGQQVTLRCSPKSGHDTVSWYQQALGQGPQFIFQYYEEEERQRGNFPDRFSGHQFPNYSSELNVNALLLGDSALYLCASSLGTNTEAFFGQGTRLTVV.

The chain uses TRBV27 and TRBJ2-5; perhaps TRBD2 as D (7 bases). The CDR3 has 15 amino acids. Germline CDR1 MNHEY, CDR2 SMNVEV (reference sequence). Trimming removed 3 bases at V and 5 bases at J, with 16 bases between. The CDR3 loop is CASSLWGRGAETQYF. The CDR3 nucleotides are TGTGCCAGCAGTTTGTGGGGGAGGGGGGCGGAGACCCAGTACTTC.

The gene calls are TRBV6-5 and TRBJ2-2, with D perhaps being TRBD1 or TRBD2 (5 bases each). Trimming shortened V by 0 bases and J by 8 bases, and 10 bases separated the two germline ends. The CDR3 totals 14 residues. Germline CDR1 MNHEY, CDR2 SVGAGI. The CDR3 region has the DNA TGTGCCAGCAGTTACTCCTGGGGGAGAGGGGAGCTGTTTTTT. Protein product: CASSYSWGRGELFF.

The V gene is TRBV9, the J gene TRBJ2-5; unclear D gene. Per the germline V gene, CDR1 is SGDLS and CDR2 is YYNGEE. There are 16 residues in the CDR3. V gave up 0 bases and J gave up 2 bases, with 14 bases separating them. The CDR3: CASSVGLAFHQETQYF. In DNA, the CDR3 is TGTGCCAGCAGCGTAGGATTGGCGTTTCATCAAGAGACCCAGTACTTC. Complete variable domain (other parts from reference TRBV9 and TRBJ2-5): DSGVTQTPKHLITATGQRVTLRCSPRSGDLSVYWYQQSLDQGLQFLIQYYNGEERAKGNILERFSAQQFPDLHSELNLSSLELGDSALYFCASSVGLAFHQETQYFGPGTRLLVL.

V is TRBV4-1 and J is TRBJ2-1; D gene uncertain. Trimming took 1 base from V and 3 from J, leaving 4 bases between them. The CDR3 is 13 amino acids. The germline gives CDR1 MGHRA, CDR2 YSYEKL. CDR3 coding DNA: TGCGCCAGCAGCCAAGGGGTCTACAATGAGCAGTTCTTC. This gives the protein CASSQGVYNEQFF.

The CDR3 loop is CASSATSGSVNEQFF. CDR3 nucleotides: TGTGCCAGCAGCGCCACTAGCGGGAGTGTCAATGAGCAGTTCTTC. V and J are TRBV7-2 and TRBJ2-1; 11 positions agree with TRBD2. CDR1 is SGHTA, CDR2 FQGNSA, per germline. Germline trimming cut 5 bases from V and 6 bases from J; bases unmatched to any gene: 6. This CDR3 is built from 15 residues. The full variable domain, completed using reference TRBV7-2 and TRBJ2-1, is GAGVSQSPSNKVTEKGKDVELRCDPISGHTALYWYRQSLGQGLEFLIYFQGNSAPDKSGLPSDRFSAERTGGSVSTLTIQRTQQEDSAVYLCASSATSGSVNEQFFGPGTRLTVL.

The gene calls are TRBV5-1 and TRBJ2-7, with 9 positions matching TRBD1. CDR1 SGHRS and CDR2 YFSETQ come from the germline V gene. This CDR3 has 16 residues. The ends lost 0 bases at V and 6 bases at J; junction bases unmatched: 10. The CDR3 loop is CASSLVLTGTGREQYF. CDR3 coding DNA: TGCGCCAGCAGCTTGGTACTTACCGGGACAGGGCGCGAGCAGTACTTC.

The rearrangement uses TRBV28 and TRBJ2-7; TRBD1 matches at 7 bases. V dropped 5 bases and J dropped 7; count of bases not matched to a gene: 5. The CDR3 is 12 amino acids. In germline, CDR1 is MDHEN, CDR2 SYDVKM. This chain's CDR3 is CASSTRQGEQYF. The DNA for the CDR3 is TGTGCCAGCAGTACCAGACAGGGTGAGCAGTACTTC.